A single sample is the source of the 4 T cell receptor beta chains below, sequenced in a study of blood T cell repertoires in COVID-19 (TCRdb year 2020). Libraries were built with the immunoSEQ multiplex PCR assay. In TCRdb, the immuneACCESS table is reduced to in-frame sequences with V and J assigned. These tables do not hold every clone; where another copy was compared, an unresolved V gene accounts for under half, and the others remain unexplained. Recorded for this sample are some 250,000 clones; roughly 85% of them occurred a single time. The ten largest clones take up about 3.2% of the sample. Material for sequencing was peripheral blood. All receptors derive from a woman aged 18 to 35 with acute or convalescent COVID-19.

The chain combines TRBV1 with TRBJ2-4; the tabulated D call, TRBD2, remains unverified against the DNA. TRBV1 is a pseudogene segment. CDR3 length: 18 residues. The CDR3 loop is CTSSRTGEAGGAKNIQYF. CDR3 nucleotide sequence: TGCACCAGCAGCCGCACAGGGGAGGCGGGGGGGGCCAAAAACATTCAGTACTTC.

J is TRBJ1-1 and V is TRBV5-4; no definite D call. The V end lost 4 bases, the J end lost 1 base, and 11 bases lay between the germline ends. In germline, CDR1 is SGHNT, CDR2 YYREEE (reference sequence). This CDR3 spans 14 amino acids. CDR3 amino acids: CASSTTSSNTEAFF. The CDR3 coding sequence is TGTGCCAGCAGCACTACGAGCTCGAACACTGAAGCTTTCTTT.

This clone was seen once. The rearrangement links TRBV7-2 to TRBJ1-1; D is possibly TRBD1 (5 bases). CDR3 length: 15 residues. V was clipped by 0 bases and J by 4 bases, with 12 bases between them. CDR1 is SGHTA and CDR2 is FQGNSA in the germline V gene. The CDR3 spells CASSLALGVVTEAFF. The CDR3 nucleotides are TGTGCCAGCAGCTTAGCGTTAGGGGTTGTCACTGAAGCTTTCTTT.

The chain combines TRBV18 with TRBJ2-7; 9 nucleotides agree with TRBD2. The CDR3 spans 14 residues. Germline V gene sequence: CDR1 KGHSH, CDR2 LQKENI. V shed 3 bases, J shed 1 base, and the junction held 1 base outside the gene matches. CDR3 in DNA: TGTGCCAGCTCACCTCTAGCGGGATCCTACGAGCAGTACTTC. Protein: CASSPLAGSYEQYF.